This T cell receptor (beta chain) originates from a study of blood T cell repertoires in COVID-19. Looking at the study overall: Nucleic acid was either cDNA or gDNA, and it came from T cells, B-cell-depleted T cells, or PBMCs.

CDR3 length: 15 amino acids. Trimming removed 1 base from V and 3 bases from J; junction bases left unmatched: 5. Germline V gene sequence: CDR1 SGDLS, CDR2 YYNGEE. Method: immunoSEQ multiplex PCR; TCRdb's copy keeps in-frame clones and lacks some. This table holds approximately 94,000 clones, roughly 84% found once. V and J are TRBV9 and TRBJ1-1, with TRBD1 matching over 8 bases. The clonotype was recovered from a man in his sixties with acute or convalescent COVID-19. Material: peripheral blood. This CDR3 reads CASSVRTGLDTEAFF. Written as DNA, the CDR3 is TGTGCCAGCAGCGTAAGGACAGGGTTGGACACTGAAGCTTTCTTT.